The T cell receptor beta chain described here comes from a study of T cell responses to AZD1222 COVID-19 vaccine. Germline CDR1 and CDR2: LNHDA and SQIVND (reference sequence). Trimming cost V 1 base and J 1 base, with 6 bases left between them. The CDR3 runs 14 residues. This clone was seen a single time. Assay used: immunoSEQ multiplex PCR; TCRdb lists only in-frame clones, some missing. The table has about 120,000 clones, approximately 83% seen once. The gene calls are TRBV19 and TRBJ2-3, with D unclear. This receptor was taken from an adult in good health. The input for sequencing was peripheral blood, taken on day 0 of MenACWY control vaccination. CDR3 sequence (DNA): TGTGCCAGTAGTATAGGTAGTGGCACAGATACGCAGTATTTT. Translating gives CASSIGSGTDTQYF.